The rows below give T cell receptor beta chains drawn from one sample of a study of T cells in Graves' hyperthyroidism and ophthalmopathy. TCRdb independently ran MiXCR on the multiplex PCR reads; one entry per CDR3 protein. This table holds approximately 430,000 distinct CDR3 sequences, approximately 14% found once. Sequencing used blood. All receptors derive from a woman aged 18-29 years with Graves' hyperthyroidism. Both conserved end residues are part of each CDR3. A D gene is named only where the DNA matches it firmly. Clone size, where shown, is once, few, many, or a class for clones that have expanded.

V gene: TRBV19
CDR3 length: 15
clone size: few
D gene: .
J gene: TRBJ1-2
CDR3 protein: CASRGGPSGNYGYTF
CDR3 DNA: TGTGCCAGTAGAGGTGGCCCCTCGGGTAACTATGGCTACACCTTC

V gene: TRBV9
CDR3 length: 12
clone size: .
D gene: .
J gene: TRBJ1-2
CDR3 protein: CASSGNNLGYTF
CDR3 DNA: TGTGCCAGCAGCGGCAACAATCTTGGCTACACCTTC

V gene: TRBV19
CDR3 length: 15
clone size: .
D gene: .
J gene: TRBJ1-5
CDR3 protein: CASSTYRESNQPQHF
CDR3 DNA: TGTGCCAGTAGTACCTACAGGGAGAGCAATCAGCCCCAGCATTTT

V gene: TRBV11-2
CDR3 length: 10
clone size: many
D gene: .
J gene: TRBJ1-1
CDR3 protein: CASSRGLTFF
CDR3 DNA: TGTGCCAGCAGCCGTGGCCTCACTTTCTTT

V gene: TRBV7-9
CDR3 length: 19
clone size: few
D gene: TRBD1
J gene: TRBJ2-7
CDR3 protein: CASSLMDRGPELRSYEQYF
CDR3 DNA: TGTGCCAGCAGCTTGATGGACAGGGGGCCTGAATTGAGATCTTACGAGCAGTACTTC

V gene: TRBV4-1
CDR3 length: 13
clone size: few
D gene: .
J gene: TRBJ2-1
CDR3 protein: CASSQDMWREQFF
CDR3 DNA: TGCGCCAGCAGCCAAGATATGTGGCGTGAGCAGTTCTTC

V gene: TRBV5-1
CDR3 length: 14
clone size: few
D gene: .
J gene: TRBJ1-4
CDR3 protein: CASSNNLWDEKLFF
CDR3 DNA: TGCGCCAGCAGCAACAACCTCTGGGACGAAAAACTGTTTTTT

V gene: TRBV7-3
CDR3 length: 17
clone size: many
D gene: TRBD1
J gene: TRBJ2-7
CDR3 protein: CASSLTATGPLSYEQYF
CDR3 DNA: TGTGCCAGCAGCTTAACCGCGACAGGGCCCCTCTCCTACGAGCAGTACTTC

V gene: TRBV6-5
CDR3 length: 17
clone size: .
D gene: .
J gene: TRBJ2-2
CDR3 protein: CASSYTRGPGNTGELFF
CDR3 DNA: TGTGCCAGCAGTTACACCCGCGGGCCGGGGAACACCGGGGAGCTGTTTTTT

V gene: TRBV12-3/TRBV12-4
CDR3 length: 16
clone size: many
D gene: .
J gene: TRBJ1-2
CDR3 protein: CASSSTGGMGNYGYTF
CDR3 DNA: TGTGCCAGCAGCTCGACCGGGGGAATGGGTAACTATGGCTACACCTTC

V gene: TRBV27
CDR3 length: 13
clone size: .
D gene: .
J gene: TRBJ1-1
CDR3 protein: CASSFSVNTEASF
CDR3 DNA: TGTGCCAGCAGTTTCAGCGTAAACACTGAAGCTTCCTTT

V gene: TRBV7-2
CDR3 length: 13
clone size: many
D gene: TRBD1
J gene: TRBJ2-7
CDR3 protein: CASSAQGAEEQYF
CDR3 DNA: TGTGCCAGCAGCGCACAGGGGGCTGAGGAGCAGTACTTC

V gene: TRBV5-1
CDR3 length: 15
clone size: .
D gene: .
J gene: TRBJ2-5
CDR3 protein: CASSLELLGKETQYF
CDR3 DNA: TGCGCCAGCAGCTTGGAATTACTGGGGAAAGAGACCCAGTACTTC

V gene: TRBV7-9
CDR3 length: 15
clone size: few
D gene: .
J gene: TRBJ2-1
CDR3 protein: CASSLAGDPINEQFF
CDR3 DNA: TGTGCCAGCAGCTTAGCAGGGGACCCGATCAATGAGCAGTTCTTC

V gene: TRBV2
CDR3 length: 15
clone size: .
D gene: TRBD2
J gene: TRBJ2-3
CDR3 protein: CASMGNSGGAYTQYF
CDR3 DNA: TGTGCCAGCATGGGGAATAGCGGGGGGGCTTATACGCAGTATTTT

V gene: TRBV3-1
CDR3 length: 12
clone size: many
D gene: .
J gene: TRBJ2-1
CDR3 protein: CASSQDDNEQFF
CDR3 DNA: TGTGCCAGCAGCCAAGATGATAATGAGCAGTTCTTC

V gene: TRBV20-1
CDR3 length: 17
clone size: many
D gene: TRBD2
J gene: TRBJ2-7
CDR3 protein: CSAPLPHGLAGRDEQYF
CDR3 DNA: TGCAGTGCTCCACTACCCCACGGACTAGCGGGACGGGACGAGCAGTACTTC

V gene: TRBV27
CDR3 length: 16
clone size: many
D gene: .
J gene: TRBJ2-3
CDR3 protein: CASSLGTGGRTDTQYF
CDR3 DNA: .

V gene: TRBV5-1
CDR3 length: 15
clone size: many
D gene: .
J gene: TRBJ1-4
CDR3 protein: CASSLGSGGGEKLFF
CDR3 DNA: TGCGCCAGCAGCTTGGGTTCTGGGGGTGGCGAAAAACTGTTTTTT

V gene: TRBV27
CDR3 length: 15
clone size: many
D gene: .
J gene: TRBJ1-5
CDR3 protein: CASSLLGYSNQPQHF
CDR3 DNA: TGTGCCAGCAGTTTACTAGGTTATAGCAATCAGCCCCAGCATTTT

V gene: TRBV5-5
CDR3 length: 14
clone size: many
D gene: .
J gene: TRBJ1-2
CDR3 protein: CASSPQTGVYGYTF
CDR3 DNA: TGTGCCAGCAGCCCTCAGACGGGAGTCTATGGCTACACCTTC

V gene: TRBV20-1
CDR3 length: 16
clone size: .
D gene: .
J gene: TRBJ1-2
CDR3 protein: CSARGFDLGQAYGYTF
CDR3 DNA: TGCAGTGCTAGGGGATTTGATCTGGGCCAGGCCTATGGCTACACCTTC

V gene: TRBV24-1
CDR3 length: 16
clone size: many
D gene: TRBD1
J gene: TRBJ2-1
CDR3 protein: CATSDNSRTGRNEQFF
CDR3 DNA: TGTGCCACCAGTGATAACTCTCGGACAGGTCGCAATGAGCAGTTCTTC

V gene: TRBV7-2
CDR3 length: 15
clone size: many
D gene: TRBD1
J gene: TRBJ1-2
CDR3 protein: CASSLVGQGVYGYTF
CDR3 DNA: TGTGCCAGCAGCTTAGTGGGGCAGGGGGTTTATGGCTACACCTTC

V gene: TRBV20-1
CDR3 length: 13
clone size: many
D gene: .
J gene: TRBJ1-1
CDR3 protein: CSARGTDLTEAFF
CDR3 DNA: TGCAGTGCTAGAGGGACAGATCTGACTGAAGCTTTCTTT

V gene: TRBV19
CDR3 length: 13
clone size: .
D gene: .
J gene: TRBJ2-7
CDR3 protein: CASSRGQFYEQYF
CDR3 DNA: TGTGCCAGTAGTAGGGGCCAGTTCTACGAGCAGTACTTC

V gene: TRBV28
CDR3 length: 11
clone size: .
D gene: .
J gene: TRBJ2-1
CDR3 protein: CATNRVGEQFF
CDR3 DNA: TGTGCCACCAACAGGGTCGGTGAGCAGTTCTTC

V gene: TRBV28
CDR3 length: 16
clone size: few
D gene: .
J gene: TRBJ2-5
CDR3 protein: CASSLYAAGYQETQYF
CDR3 DNA: TGTGCCAGCAGTTTATATGCGGCAGGGTACCAAGAGACCCAGTACTTC

V gene: TRBV12-3/TRBV12-4
CDR3 length: 14
clone size: many
D gene: TRBD1
J gene: TRBJ2-7
CDR3 protein: CASSFGDRGYEQYF
CDR3 DNA: TGTGCCAGCAGTTTTGGAGACAGGGGCTACGAGCAGTACTTC

V gene: TRBV28
CDR3 length: 14
clone size: many
D gene: .
J gene: TRBJ2-7
CDR3 protein: CASWQRDGSYEQYF
CDR3 DNA: TGTGCCTCTTGGCAAAGGGACGGCTCCTACGAGCAGTACTTC

V gene: TRBV7-6
CDR3 length: 12
clone size: many
D gene: .
J gene: TRBJ2-1
CDR3 protein: CASSLVSNEQFF
CDR3 DNA: TGTGCCAGCAGCTTAGTTAGCAATGAGCAGTTCTTC

V gene: TRBV11-2
CDR3 length: 18
clone size: .
D gene: TRBD2
J gene: TRBJ2-7
CDR3 protein: CASSLPLRLAGGPSEQYF
CDR3 DNA: TGTGCCAGCAGCTTACCCTTGAGACTAGCGGGAGGGCCCAGCGAGCAGTACTTC

V gene: TRBV27
CDR3 length: 14
clone size: many
D gene: .
J gene: TRBJ1-6
CDR3 protein: CASRRDTYNSPLHF
CDR3 DNA: TGTGCCAGCCGGCGGGACACCTATAATTCACCCCTCCACTTT

V gene: TRBV2
CDR3 length: 14
clone size: many
D gene: .
J gene: TRBJ1-2
CDR3 protein: CASSEALATDGYTF
CDR3 DNA: TGTGCCAGCAGTGAAGCGCTTGCGACAGATGGCTACACCTTC

V gene: TRBV11-2
CDR3 length: 16
clone size: many
D gene: TRBD1
J gene: TRBJ1-2
CDR3 protein: CASSLRGGQGNYGYTF
CDR3 DNA: TGTGCCAGCAGCTTACGGGGGGGACAGGGCAACTATGGCTACACCTTC

V gene: TRBV20-1
CDR3 length: 13
clone size: many
D gene: .
J gene: TRBJ2-1
CDR3 protein: CSAIGSSYNEQFF
CDR3 DNA: TGCAGTGCTATTGGGAGCTCCTACAATGAGCAGTTCTTC

V gene: TRBV19
CDR3 length: 15
clone size: many
D gene: TRBD2
J gene: TRBJ2-1
CDR3 protein: CASSIGTSGYNEQFF
CDR3 DNA: TGTGCCAGTAGTATCGGGACTAGCGGTTACAATGAGCAGTTCTTC

V gene: TRBV2
CDR3 length: 14
clone size: few
D gene: TRBD1
J gene: TRBJ1-1
CDR3 protein: CASRPTGVNTEAFF
CDR3 DNA: TGTGCCAGCAGGCCGACAGGGGTTAACACTGAAGCTTTCTTT

V gene: TRBV6-1
CDR3 length: 18
clone size: many
D gene: TRBD2
J gene: TRBJ2-3
CDR3 protein: CASSEWGLAGGPADTQYF
CDR3 DNA: TGTGCCAGCAGTGAATGGGGACTAGCGGGAGGGCCCGCAGATACGCAGTATTTT

V gene: TRBV3-1
CDR3 length: 13
clone size: few
D gene: .
J gene: TRBJ2-1
CDR3 protein: CASRRPGSNEQFF
CDR3 DNA: TGTGCCAGCAGACGTCCGGGAAGCAATGAGCAGTTCTTC

V gene: TRBV10-2
CDR3 length: 15
clone size: .
D gene: TRBD2
J gene: TRBJ2-2
CDR3 protein: CASSGEVAGTGELFF
CDR3 DNA: TGCGCCAGCAGTGGCGAGGTAGCGGGCACCGGGGAGCTGTTTTTT

V gene: TRBV7-6
CDR3 length: 16
clone size: few
D gene: .
J gene: TRBJ2-7
CDR3 protein: CASSLTVRQFPYEQYF
CDR3 DNA: TGTGCCAGCAGCTTAACAGTTCGGCAGTTCCCCTACGAGCAGTACTTC

V gene: TRBV20-1
CDR3 length: 13
clone size: many
D gene: .
J gene: TRBJ2-4
CDR3 protein: CSATRAAGDIQYF
CDR3 DNA: TGCAGTGCTACCAGGGCAGCCGGAGACATTCAGTACTTC

V gene: TRBV20-1
CDR3 length: 15
clone size: many
D gene: TRBD2
J gene: TRBJ2-2
CDR3 protein: CSAEPTSAHTGELFF
CDR3 DNA: TGCAGTGCTGAGCCAACTAGCGCGCACACCGGGGAGCTGTTTTTT

V gene: TRBV15
CDR3 length: 15
clone size: many
D gene: .
J gene: TRBJ1-1
CDR3 protein: CATSIYSGTDTEAFF
CDR3 DNA: TGTGCCACCAGCATTTACAGTGGCACTGACACTGAAGCTTTCTTT